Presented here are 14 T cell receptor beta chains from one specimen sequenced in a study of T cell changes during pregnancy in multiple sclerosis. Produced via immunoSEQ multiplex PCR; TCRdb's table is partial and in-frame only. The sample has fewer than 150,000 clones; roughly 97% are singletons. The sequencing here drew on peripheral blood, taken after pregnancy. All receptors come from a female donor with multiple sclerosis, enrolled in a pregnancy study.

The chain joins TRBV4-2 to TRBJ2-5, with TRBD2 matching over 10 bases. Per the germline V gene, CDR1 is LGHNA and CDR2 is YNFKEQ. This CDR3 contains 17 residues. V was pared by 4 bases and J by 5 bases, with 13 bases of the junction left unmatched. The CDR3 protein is CASSRDTSGTGGETQYF. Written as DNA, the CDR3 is TGTGCCAGCAGCCGCGATACTAGCGGGACCGGGGGGGAGACCCAGTACTTC.

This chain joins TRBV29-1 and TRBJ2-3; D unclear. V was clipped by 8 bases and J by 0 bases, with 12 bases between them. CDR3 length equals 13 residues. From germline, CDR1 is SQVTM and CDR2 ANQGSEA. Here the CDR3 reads CSTKPFSTDTQYF. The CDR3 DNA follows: TGCAGCACTAAACCTTTTAGCACAGATACGCAGTATTTT.

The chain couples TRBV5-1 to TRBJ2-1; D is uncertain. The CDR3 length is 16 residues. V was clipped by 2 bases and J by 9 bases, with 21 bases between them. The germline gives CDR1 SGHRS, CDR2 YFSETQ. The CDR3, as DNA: TGCGCCAGCAGCTTTCGTCTTCGTGAGAGAGCAAGTGAGCAGTTCTTC. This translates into CASSFRLRERASEQFF.

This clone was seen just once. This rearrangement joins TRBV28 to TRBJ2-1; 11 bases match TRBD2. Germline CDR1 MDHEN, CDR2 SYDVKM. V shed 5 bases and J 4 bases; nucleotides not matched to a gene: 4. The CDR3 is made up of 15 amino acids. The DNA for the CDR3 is TGTGCCAGCAGTAAACTAGCGGGAGCGTACAATGAGCAGTTCTTC. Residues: CASSKLAGAYNEQFF.

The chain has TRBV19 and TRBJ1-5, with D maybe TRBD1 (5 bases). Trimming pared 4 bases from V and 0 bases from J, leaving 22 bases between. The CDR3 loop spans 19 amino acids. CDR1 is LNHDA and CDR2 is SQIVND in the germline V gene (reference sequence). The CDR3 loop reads CASSRTDNTWSYSNQPQHF. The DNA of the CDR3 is TGTGCCAGTAGTAGGACGGACAACACATGGTCCTATAGCAATCAGCCCCAGCATTTT.

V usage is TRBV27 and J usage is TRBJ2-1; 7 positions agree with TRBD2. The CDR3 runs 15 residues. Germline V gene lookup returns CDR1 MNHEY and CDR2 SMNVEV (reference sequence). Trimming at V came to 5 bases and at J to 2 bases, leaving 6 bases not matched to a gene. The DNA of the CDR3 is TGTGCCAGCAGTCCCAGCGGGAACGCCTACAATGAGCAGTTCTTC. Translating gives CASSPSGNAYNEQFF.

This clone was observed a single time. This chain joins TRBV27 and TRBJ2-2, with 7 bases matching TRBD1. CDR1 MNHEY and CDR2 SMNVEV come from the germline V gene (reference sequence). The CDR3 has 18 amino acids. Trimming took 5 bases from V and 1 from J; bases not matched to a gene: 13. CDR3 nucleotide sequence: TGTGCCAGCAGTCACGCCACAGGGGCTGTTCTGAACACCGGGGAGCTGTTTTTT. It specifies CASSHATGAVLNTGELFF.

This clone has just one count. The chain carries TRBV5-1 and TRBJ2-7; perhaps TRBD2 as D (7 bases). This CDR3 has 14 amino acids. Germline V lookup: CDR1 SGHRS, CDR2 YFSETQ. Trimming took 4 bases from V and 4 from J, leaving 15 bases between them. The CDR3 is CASSAGATQYEQYF. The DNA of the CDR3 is TGCGCCAGCAGCGCGGGGGCCACCCAGTACGAGCAGTACTTC.

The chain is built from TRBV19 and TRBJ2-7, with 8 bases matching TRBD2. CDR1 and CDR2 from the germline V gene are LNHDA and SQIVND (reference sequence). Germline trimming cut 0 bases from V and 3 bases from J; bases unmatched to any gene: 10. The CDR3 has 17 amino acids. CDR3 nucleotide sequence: TGTGCCAGTAGTATAGATCCCCGCGGGACTAGAGGCTACGAGCAGTACTTC. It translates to CASSIDPRGTRGYEQYF. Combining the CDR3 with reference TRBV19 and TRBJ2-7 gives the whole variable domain DGGITQSPKYLFRKEGQNVTLSCEQNLNHDAMYWYRQDPGQGLRLIYYSQIVNDFQKGDIAEGYSVSREKKESFPLTVTSAQKNPTAFYLCASSIDPRGTRGYEQYFGPGTRLTVT.

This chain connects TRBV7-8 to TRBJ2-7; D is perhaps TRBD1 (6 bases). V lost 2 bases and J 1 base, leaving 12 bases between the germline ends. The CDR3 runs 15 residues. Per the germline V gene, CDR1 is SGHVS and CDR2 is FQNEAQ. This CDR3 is CASSLLTGTSYEQYF. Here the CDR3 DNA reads TGTGCCAGCAGCTTATTAACGGGGACATCCTACGAGCAGTACTTC. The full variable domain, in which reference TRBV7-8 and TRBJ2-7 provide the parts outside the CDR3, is GAGVSQSPRYKVAKRGQDVALRCDPISGHVSLFWYQQALGQGPEFLTYFQNEAQLDKSGLPSDRFFAERPEGSVSTLKIQRTQQEDSAVYLCASSLLTGTSYEQYFGPGTRLTVT.

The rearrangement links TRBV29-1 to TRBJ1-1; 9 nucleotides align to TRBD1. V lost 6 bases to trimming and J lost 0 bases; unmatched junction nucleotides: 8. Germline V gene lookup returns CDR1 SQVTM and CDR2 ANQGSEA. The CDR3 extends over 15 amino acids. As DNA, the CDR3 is TGCAGCGTGGACTCGGGACAGGGAATGAACACTGAAGCTTTCTTT. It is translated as CSVDSGQGMNTEAFF.

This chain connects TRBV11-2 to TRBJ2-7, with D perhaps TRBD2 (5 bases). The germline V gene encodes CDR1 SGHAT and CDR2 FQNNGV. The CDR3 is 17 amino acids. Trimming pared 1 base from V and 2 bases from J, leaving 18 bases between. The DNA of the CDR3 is TGTGCCAGCAGCTTAGCTGCATCACTAGGCGCGGCCTACGAGCAGTACTTC. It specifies CASSLAASLGAAYEQYF.

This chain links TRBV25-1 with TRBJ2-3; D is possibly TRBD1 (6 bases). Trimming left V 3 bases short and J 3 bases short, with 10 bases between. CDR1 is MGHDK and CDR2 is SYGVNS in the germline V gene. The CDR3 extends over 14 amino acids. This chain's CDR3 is CASSDRGETDTQYF. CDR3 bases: TGTGCCAGCAGTGACAGGGGCGAGACAGATACGCAGTATTTT.

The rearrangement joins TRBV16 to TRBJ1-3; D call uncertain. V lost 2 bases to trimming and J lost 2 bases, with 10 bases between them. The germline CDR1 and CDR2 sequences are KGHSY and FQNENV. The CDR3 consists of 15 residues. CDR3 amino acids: CASSQLTSPGNTIYF. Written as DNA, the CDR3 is TGTGCCAGCAGCCAACTGACAAGCCCTGGAAACACCATATATTTT.